Detailed here is one T cell receptor beta chain. Libraries were prepared by immunoSEQ multiplex PCR; TCRdb keeps only in-frame clonotypes and omits some of them. This table has roughly 140,000 clones, over 75% appearing once. This entry belongs to a study of blood T cell repertoires in COVID-19. As for the study in general: Samples representing acute and convalescent COVID-19 were sourced from the United States, Italy and Spain. T cells, B-cell-depleted T cells, or PBMCs supplied cDNA or gDNA.

The CDR3 contains 18 residues. Germline-derived CDR1 and CDR2 are LGHNA and YSLEER. V was pared by 6 bases and J by 4 bases, with 15 bases of the junction left unmatched. The sample was PBMCs or T cells enriched from blood (not recorded which). The chain uses TRBV4-3 and TRBJ2-2; 9 bases agree with TRBD1. The sequence derives from a woman between 25 and 40 years old with acute COVID-19. The CDR3 loop reads CASSPGQGILVGTGELFF. The CDR3 DNA sequence: TGCGCCAGCAGTCCTGGACAGGGGATCTTGGTCGGCACCGGGGAGCTGTTTTTT.